Listed here are 10 T cell receptor beta chains from one sample, sequenced in a study of early T cells in non-severe SARS-CoV-2 infection. TCRdb processed the 5' RACE reads anew with MiXCR; each CDR3 protein has one entry. The sample carries over 80,000 distinct CDR3 sequences, approximately 12% recorded once. This material consisted of whole blood, taken at baseline. These receptors were taken from an adult who was a healthcare worker with PCR-confirmed SARS-CoV-2 infection or an uninfected control (not recorded which).

This clonotype was seen more than once but under ten times. V is TRBV20-1 and J is TRBJ2-7, with 9 positions matching TRBD1. The CDR3 spans 15 residues. V dropped 0 bases and J dropped 5; count of bases not matched to a gene: 8. Germline V gene lookup returns CDR1 DFQATT and CDR2 SNEGSKA (reference sequence). CDR3: CSARDWGTGKNEQYF. CDR3 sequence (DNA): TGCAGTGCTAGAGATTGGGGGACAGGGAAGAACGAGCAGTACTTC.

This clonotype was observed a handful of times. V gene TRBV19 combines with J gene TRBJ1-4; D gene unclear. The germline CDR1 and CDR2 sequences are LNHDA and SQIVND (reference sequence). Trimming left V 3 bases short and J 0 bases short, with 8 bases between. The CDR3 runs to 15 residues. CDR3 loop: CASSIDGATNEKLFF. The CDR3 DNA reads TGTGCCAGTAGTATCGACGGTGCAACTAATGAAAAACTGTTTTTT.

Only a few counts were recorded for this clonotype. The gene calls are TRBV3-1 and TRBJ1-2; D gene uncertain. Trimming took 0 bases from V and 8 from J, leaving 7 bases between them. Germline V lookup: CDR1 LGHDT, CDR2 YNNKEL (reference sequence). This CDR3 has 12 residues. CDR3: CASSQDRRGYTF. As DNA, the CDR3 is TGTGCCAGCAGCCAAGATAGGAGAGGCTACACCTTC. The variable domain in full, with the rest retrieved from reference TRBV3-1 and TRBJ1-2, is DTAVSQTPKYLVTQMGNDKSIKCEQNLGHDTMYWYKQDSKKFLKIMFSYNNKELIINETVPNRFSPKSPDKAHLNLHINSLELGDSAVYFCASSQDRRGYTFGSGTRLTVV.

There are a few counts of this clonotype. The chain is built from TRBV5-4 and TRBJ2-2, with D tentatively TRBD1 (6 bases). The CDR3 contains 16 residues. From germline, CDR1 is SGHNT and CDR2 YYREEE (reference sequence). With 2 bases removed from V and 4 bases from J, the gap between germline ends came to 15 bases. The CDR3 region is CASSLNRVGGTGELFF. The DNA for the CDR3 is TGTGCCAGCAGCTTAAACAGGGTTGGGGGCACCGGGGAGCTGTTTTTT.

This clonotype has only a few counts. The genes are TRBV7-2 and TRBJ2-2, with D possibly being TRBD1 (6 bases). Per the germline V gene, CDR1 is SGHTA and CDR2 is FQGNSA. The length of the CDR3 is 17 residues. Trimming shortened V by 5 bases and J by 0 bases, and 16 bases separated the two germline ends. The CDR3, as DNA: TGTGCCAGCAGCCCAAACACACAGGGCCCGAACACCGGGGAGCTGTTTTTT. Its protein product is CASSPNTQGPNTGELFF.

About this clonotype itself: The final CDR3 position lacks the conserved phenylalanine or tryptophan, pointing to a likely read error. The limits of the CDR3 on the DNA are not certain, so only TCRdb's listed CDR3 is given. The chain has TRBV21-1 and TRBJ2-7; the table's D call of TRBD1 was not tested on the DNA. TRBV21-1 is deemed a pseudogene. The CDR3 has 14 residues if both end residues are counted. CDR3 amino acids: CARPGWGGNYEQYL.

This chain uses TRBV20-1 with TRBJ1-2, with 8 bases aligning to TRBD1. V lost 6 bases and J lost 3; bases outside the gene matches: 3. The germline V gene encodes CDR1 DFQATT and CDR2 SNEGSKA (reference sequence). This CDR3 spans 12 amino acids. The chain's CDR3 is CSAYRGDYGYTF. The CDR3 coding sequence is TGCAGTGCGTACAGGGGGGACTATGGCTACACCTTC.

A few counts support this clonotype. This chain uses TRBV3-1 with TRBJ1-1; D is uncertain. The CDR3 runs to 14 residues. Germline values: CDR1 LGHDT, CDR2 YNNKEL (reference sequence). V was shortened by 0 bases and J by 1 base, with 6 bases between the two germline ends. The CDR3 loop is CASSQDWQNTEAFF. The CDR3 DNA follows: TGTGCCAGCAGCCAAGATTGGCAGAACACTGAAGCTTTCTTT.

The rearrangement uses TRBV7-6 and TRBJ1-2, with D unresolved. The length of the CDR3 is 16 residues. Germline V CDR1 and CDR2: SGHVS, FNYEAQ. V was clipped by 6 bases and J by 5 bases, with 22 bases between them. This chain's CDR3 is CASSLGPDVAFYGYTF. CDR3 in DNA: TGTGCCAGCAGTTTGGGTCCAGATGTTGCCTTTTATGGCTACACCTTC.

This clonotype was found many times. The V gene is TRBV20-1, the J gene TRBJ2-1; 8 bases fit TRBD2. Germline CDR1 DFQATT, CDR2 SNEGSKA (reference sequence). CDR3 size: 16 residues. V shed 2 bases, J shed 0 bases, and the junction held 6 bases outside the gene matches. CDR3 residues: CSARNVAGSSYNEQFF. Written as DNA, the CDR3 is TGCAGTGCTAGAAATGTAGCGGGAAGCTCCTACAATGAGCAGTTCTTC.